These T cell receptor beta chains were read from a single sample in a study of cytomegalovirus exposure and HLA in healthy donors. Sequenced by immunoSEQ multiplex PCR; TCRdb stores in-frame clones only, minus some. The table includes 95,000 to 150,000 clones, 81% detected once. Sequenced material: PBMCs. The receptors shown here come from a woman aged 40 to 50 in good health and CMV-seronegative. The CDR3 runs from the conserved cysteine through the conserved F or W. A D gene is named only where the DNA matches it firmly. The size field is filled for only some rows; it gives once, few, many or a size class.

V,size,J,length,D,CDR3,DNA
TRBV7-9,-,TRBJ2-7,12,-,CASSREQYEQYF,TGTGCCAGCAGCCGGGAACAATACGAGCAGTACTTC
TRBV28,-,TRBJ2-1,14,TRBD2,CASRGTSSYNEQFF,TGTGCCAGCAGAGGGACTAGCAGCTACAATGAGCAGTTCTTC
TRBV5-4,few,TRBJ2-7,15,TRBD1,CASSSVLTGTHEQYF,TGTGCCAGCAGCTCGGTCTTGACAGGGACCCACGAGCAGTACTTC
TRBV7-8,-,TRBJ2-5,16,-,CASSLIFYGGQETQYF,TGTGCCAGCAGCTTAATCTTTTACGGGGGCCAAGAGACCCAGTACTTC
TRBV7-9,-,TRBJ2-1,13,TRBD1,CASSLDRVDSQFF,TGTGCCAGCAGCTTGGACAGGGTGGACAGTCAGTTCTTC
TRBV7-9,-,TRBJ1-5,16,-,CASSPGTGHSNQPQHF,TGTGCCAGCAGCCCAGGGACGGGACATAGCAATCAGCCCCAGCATTTT
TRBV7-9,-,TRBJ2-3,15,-,CASSLPGSGPDTQYF,TGTGCCAGCAGCTTGCCCGGCAGCGGGCCAGATACGCAGTATTTT
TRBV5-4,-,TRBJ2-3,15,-,CASSSPGPSTDTQYF,TGTGCCAGCAGCTCACCGGGTCCTAGCACAGATACGCAGTATTTT
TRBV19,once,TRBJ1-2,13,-,CASSPHRGYGYTF,TGTGCCAGTAGCCCCCATCGAGGCTATGGCTACACCTTC
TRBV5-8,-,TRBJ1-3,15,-,CASSFPLFSGNTIYF,TGTGCCAGCAGCTTTCCACTGTTCTCTGGAAACACCATATATTTT
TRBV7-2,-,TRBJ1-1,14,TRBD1,CASSGDRVNTEAFF,TGTGCCAGCAGCGGGGACAGGGTGAACACTGAAGCTTTCTTT
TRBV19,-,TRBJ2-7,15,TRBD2,CASSPRTRRSYEQYF,TGTGCCAGTAGTCCCCGGACTAGGCGGTCCTACGAGCAGTACTTC
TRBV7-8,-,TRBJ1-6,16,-,CASRSTRRDDYSPLHF,TGTGCCAGCAGATCTACCCGGAGGGATGATTATTCACCCCTCCACTTT
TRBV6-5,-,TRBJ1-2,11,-,CATGNNYGYTF,TGTGCCACGGGGAACAACTATGGCTACACCTTC
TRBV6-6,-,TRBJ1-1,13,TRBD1,CASNLGQARISEF,TGTGCCAGCAACCTGGGACAGGCCAGGATTTCGGAGTTT
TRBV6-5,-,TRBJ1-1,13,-,CASRRRSNTEAFF,TGTGCCAGCAGGAGGAGGAGTAACACTGAAGCTTTCTTT
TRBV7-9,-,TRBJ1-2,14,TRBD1,CASSRPGQMNGYTF,TGTGCCAGCAGCCGTCCGGGACAGATGAATGGCTACACCTTC
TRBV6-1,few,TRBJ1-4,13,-,CASRGGPGEKLFF,TGTGCCAGCAGGGGCGGGCCAGGTGAAAAACTGTTTTTT
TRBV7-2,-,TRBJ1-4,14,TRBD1,CASGPGGAGEKLFF,TGTGCCAGCGGACCAGGGGGCGCGGGTGAAAAACTGTTTTTT
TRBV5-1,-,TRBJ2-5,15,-,CASSLAGGFKETQYF,TGCGCCAGCAGCTTGGCAGGGGGGTTTAAAGAGACCCAGTACTTC
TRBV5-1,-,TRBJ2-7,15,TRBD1,CASSPGQGLAYEQYF,TGCGCCAGCAGCCCTGGACAGGGGCTAGCCTACGAGCAGTACTTC
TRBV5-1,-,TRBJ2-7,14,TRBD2,CASSLGGGGYEQYF,TGCGCCAGCAGCTTGGGAGGCGGGGGCTACGAGCAGTACTTC
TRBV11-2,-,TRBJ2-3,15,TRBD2,CASSLLAGGTDTQYF,TGTGCCAGCAGCTTACTAGCGGGGGGCACAGATACGCAGTATTTT
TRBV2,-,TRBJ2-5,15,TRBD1,CASSRKSGGSETQYF,TGTGCCAGCAGTAGGAAGTCAGGGGGCAGTGAGACCCAGTACTTC
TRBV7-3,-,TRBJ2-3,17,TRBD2,CASSATSGGTSTDTQYF,TGTGCCAGCAGCGCAACTAGCGGGGGGACTAGCACAGATACGCAGTATTTT
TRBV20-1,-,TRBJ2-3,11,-,CSVAAADTQYF,TGCAGTGTAGCGGCGGCAGATACGCAGTATTTT
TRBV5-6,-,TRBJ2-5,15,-,CASSLSWQGQETQYF,TGTGCCAGCAGCTTGTCTTGGCAGGGTCAAGAGACCCAGTACTTC
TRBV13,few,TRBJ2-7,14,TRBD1,CASSLGQGTYEQYF,TGTGCCAGCAGCTTAGGACAGGGGACCTACGAGCAGTACTTC
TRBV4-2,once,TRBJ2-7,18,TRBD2,CASSQEAVSGSGMYEQYF,TGTGCCAGCAGCCAAGAGGCCGTTAGCGGGAGCGGTATGTACGAGCAGTACTTC
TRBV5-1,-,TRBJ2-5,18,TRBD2,CASSQSKDSGGAGETQYF,TGCGCCAGCAGCCAAAGTAAAGATAGCGGGGGGGCCGGGGAGACCCAGTACTTC
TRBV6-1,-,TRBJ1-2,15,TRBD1,CASSGRQGFFDGYTF,TGTGCCAGCAGTGGACGACAGGGTTTTTTCGATGGCTACACCTTC
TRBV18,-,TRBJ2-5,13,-,CASSHRVQETQYF,TGTGCCAGCTCCCACAGGGTCCAAGAGACCCAGTACTTC
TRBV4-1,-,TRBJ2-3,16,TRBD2,CASSPLQREFPDTQYF,TGCGCCAGCAGCCCTTTGCAGCGGGAGTTCCCAGATACGCAGTATTTT
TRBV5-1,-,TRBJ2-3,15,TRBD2,CASSLMSGGIDTQYF,TGCGCCAGCAGCTTGATGTCGGGGGGAATAGATACGCAGTATTTT
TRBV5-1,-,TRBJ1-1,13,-,CASSPNSNTEAFF,TGCGCCAGCAGCCCGAACTCGAACACTGAAGCTTTCTTT
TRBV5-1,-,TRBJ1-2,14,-,CASSLGGLGGGYTF,TGCGCCAGCAGCCTGGGCGGACTGGGTGGTGGCTACACCTTC
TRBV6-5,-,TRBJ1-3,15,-,CASSADSTSGNTIYF,TGTGCCAGCAGTGCGGACAGCACCTCTGGAAACACCATATATTTT
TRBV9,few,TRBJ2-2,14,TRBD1,CASKIGQAGGELFF,TGTGCCAGCAAGATAGGACAGGCGGGCGGGGAGCTGTTTTTT
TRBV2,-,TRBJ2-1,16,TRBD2,CASSGGRAGGRNEQFF,TGTGCCAGCAGTGGAGGTCGGGCGGGAGGGAGGAATGAGCAGTTCTTC
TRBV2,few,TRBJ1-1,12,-,CASSGDRGYAFF,TGTGCCAGCAGCGGGGATCGGGGTTACGCTTTCTTT
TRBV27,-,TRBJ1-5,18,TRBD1,CASTPYGTGALSNQPQHF,TGTGCCAGCACACCCTACGGGACAGGGGCCCTTAGCAATCAGCCCCAGCATTTT
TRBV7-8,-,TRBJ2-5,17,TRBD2,CASSLRTSGGAQETQYF,TGTGCCAGCAGCTTAAGGACTAGCGGGGGGGCTCAGGAGACCCAGTACTTC
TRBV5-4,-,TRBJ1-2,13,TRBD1,CASRLAGGHGYTF,TGTGCCAGCAGATTGGCAGGGGGTCATGGCTACACCTTC
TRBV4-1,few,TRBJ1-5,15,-,CASSPVRDNNQPQHF,TGCGCCAGCAGCCCCGTACGGGACAACAATCAGCCCCAGCATTTT